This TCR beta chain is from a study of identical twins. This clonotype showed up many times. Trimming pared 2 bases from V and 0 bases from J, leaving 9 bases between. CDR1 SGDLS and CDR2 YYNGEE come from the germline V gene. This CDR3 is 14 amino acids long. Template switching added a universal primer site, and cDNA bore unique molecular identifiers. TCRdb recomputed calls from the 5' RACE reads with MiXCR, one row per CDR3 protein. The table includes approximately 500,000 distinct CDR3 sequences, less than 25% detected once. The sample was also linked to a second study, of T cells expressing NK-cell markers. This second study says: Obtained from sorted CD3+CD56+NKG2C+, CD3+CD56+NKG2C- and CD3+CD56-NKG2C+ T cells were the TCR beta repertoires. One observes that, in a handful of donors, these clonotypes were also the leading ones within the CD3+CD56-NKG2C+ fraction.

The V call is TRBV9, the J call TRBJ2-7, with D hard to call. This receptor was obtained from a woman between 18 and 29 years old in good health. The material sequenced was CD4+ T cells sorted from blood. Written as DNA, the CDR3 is TGTGCCAGCAGCGTGACGGGTAGCTCCTACGAGCAGTACTTC. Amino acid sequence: CASSVTGSSYEQYF. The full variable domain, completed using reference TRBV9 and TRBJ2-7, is DSGVTQTPKHLITATGQRVTLRCSPRSGDLSVYWYQQSLDQGLQFLIQYYNGEERAKGNILERFSAQQFPDLHSELNLSSLELGDSALYFCASSVTGSSYEQYFGPGTRLTVT.